The clone carrying this T cell receptor (beta chain) is classed as medium-sized. The antigen remains undetermined. With the Oncomine TCR Beta short-read assay, DNA from cultured CD4+ T cells was sequenced. Researchers extracted genomic DNA from CD4+ T cells that had been cultured. TCRdb ran MiXCR on the PCR reads and lists one entry per CDR3 protein. The sample lists just under 20,000 distinct CDR3 sequences; under 30% were seen once. The data were taken from a study of vaccination and CD4 T cells after COVID-19. Looking at the study overall: Stimulation used overlapping spike peptides from SARS-CoV-2, HCoV-NL63, HCoV-OC43 and HCoV-229E. Some control cultures received a CEFX pool, which served as the positive control. Others received an HIV-1 Nef pool or no peptide.

CDR1 MNHNS and CDR2 SASEGT come from the germline V gene. V lost 5 bases, J lost 7 bases, and 12 bases stayed unmatched. The CDR3 totals 17 residues. Treatment defined: roughly 11-day PBMC culture with coronavirus spike peptide pools or control peptides (ViraFEST assay). Wells that each held a few million PBMCs were cultured with roughly 9.8 IU/ml IL-2 and approximately 9 ug/ml peptide pools. V and J are TRBV6-1 and TRBJ1-5; 12 bases line up with TRBD1. Specimen: cultured CD4+ T cells from blood. The sequence came from a human donor with COVID-19. CDR3 amino acids: CASSPTRDRGLGQPQHF. Written as DNA, the CDR3 is TGTGCCAGCAGTCCAACCCGGGACAGGGGGCTTGGGCAGCCCCAGCATTTT.